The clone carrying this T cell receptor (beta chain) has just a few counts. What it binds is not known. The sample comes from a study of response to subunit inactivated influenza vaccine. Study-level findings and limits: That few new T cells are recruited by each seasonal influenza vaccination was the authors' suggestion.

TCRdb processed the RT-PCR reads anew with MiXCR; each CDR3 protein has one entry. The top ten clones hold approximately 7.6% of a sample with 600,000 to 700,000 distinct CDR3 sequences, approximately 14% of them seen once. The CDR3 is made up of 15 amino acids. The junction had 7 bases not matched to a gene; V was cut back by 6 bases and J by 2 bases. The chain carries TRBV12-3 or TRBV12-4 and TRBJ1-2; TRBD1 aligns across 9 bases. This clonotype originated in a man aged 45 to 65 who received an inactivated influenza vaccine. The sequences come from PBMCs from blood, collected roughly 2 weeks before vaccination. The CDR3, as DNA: TGTGCCAGCAGGCCGGGACAGGGTTTCAACTATGGCTACACCTTC. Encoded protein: CASRPGQGFNYGYTF.